This TCR beta chain came from a study of T cells in Graves' hyperthyroidism and ophthalmopathy. General study points: Ophthalmopathy prediction by the model preceded onset by a median approximately six months.

The V and J ends lost 3 bases and 2 bases respectively, with 17 bases between them. This CDR3 spans 16 amino acids. The germline V gene has CDR1 MGHDK and CDR2 SYGVNS. The CDR3 regions of TCR beta were amplified from RNA transcripts. A set of HTBI primers served as the primers for a first-round RT-PCR of the TCR CDR3. Each CDR3 protein gets one entry after TCRdb re-called the multiplex PCR reads with MiXCR. This sample carries a few hundred thousand distinct CDR3 sequences, 14% to 15% of them seen once, and the ten largest clones take roughly 13%. Hyperthyroidism had been newly diagnosed in patients aged 18 to 65, and its duration was under 2 months. A word on this clonotype: Its antigen is unknown.

This TCR came from a middle-aged woman with Graves' hyperthyroidism that later progressed to Graves' ophthalmopathy. The chain has TRBV25-1 and TRBJ2-7; D uncertain. The sample was blood. The CDR3 here is CASSDLVGRRAYEQYF. CDR3 DNA: TGTGCCAGCAGTGACCTGGTCGGCAGGAGAGCCTACGAGCAGTACTTC.